The 4 T cell receptor beta chains listed next were all sequenced from one sample in a study of control samples from healthy donors and cancer patients. The data were produced by immunoSEQ multiplex PCR, yet TCRdb's version contains in-frame clones alone and is incomplete. The repertoire consists of about 150,000 clones, with under 95% occurring once and the leading ten covering under 7%. Sequenced input: blood. Receptors originate from a man aged 18 to 29 in good health.

This chain uses TRBV5-1 with TRBJ2-3; weak D call: TRBD2 (6 bases). From germline, CDR1 is SGHRS and CDR2 YFSETQ. V lost 7 bases and J lost 4, with 16 bases in between. The CDR3 extends over 14 amino acids. CDR3 loop: CASVSGGGADTQYF. CDR3 sequence (DNA): TGCGCCAGCGTATCTGGGGGAGGTGCAGATACGCAGTATTTT. Full variable domain (outside the CDR3, taken from reference TRBV5-1 and TRBJ2-3): KAGVTQTPRYLIKTRGQQVTLSCSPISGHRSVSWYQQTPGQGLQFLFEYFSETQRNKGNFPGRFSGRQFSNSRSEMNVSTLELGDSALYLCASVSGGGADTQYFGPGTRLTVL.

This chain links TRBV11-2 with TRBJ2-5; D call uncertain. The CDR3 contains 15 residues. V was trimmed by 0 bases and J by 2 bases, leaving 10 bases between them. Germline V CDR1 and CDR2: SGHAT, FQNNGV. CDR3 region: CASSLEAGYQETQYF. DNA for the CDR3: TGTGCCAGCAGCTTAGAGGCTGGCTATCAAGAGACCCAGTACTTC.

CDR3 nucleotides: TGTGCCAGCAGTTTTTTAGAGACCCAGTACTTC. Its translation: CASSFLETQYF. The chain joins TRBV12-3 or TRBV12-4 to TRBJ2-5, with D uncertain. Trimming left V 3 bases short and J 4 bases short, with 3 bases between. The CDR3 is 11 amino acids.

This chain joins TRBV6-1 and TRBJ1-4, with 8 positions matching TRBD1. This CDR3 contains 19 residues. Germline CDR1 and CDR2: MNHNS and SASEGT. V shed 2 bases and J 5 bases; nucleotides not matched to a gene: 16. The CDR3 coding sequence is TGTGCCAGCAGTGAAACTGAAATAGGGGGGCCAGGGGGCAATGAAAAACTGTTTTTT. It specifies CASSETEIGGPGGNEKLFF.